This TCR beta chain is drawn from a study of OX40 agonist ivuxolimab in advanced cancers. For the study at large: Ivuxolimab, which patients received intravenously every 2 weeks, was dosed at 0.01 to 10 mg/kg.

Excluded were patients having autoimmune disease history or systemic immunosuppression. The sampling schedule covered blood at baseline, cycle 4 day 1, and cycle 7 day 1. About this clone itself: The antigen is not known.

Method: immunoSEQ multiplex PCR; TCRdb's copy keeps in-frame clones and lacks some. The table records about 78,000 clones, roughly 93% of them present only once. Study results and caveats: Low normalized T-cell clonal expansion was also seen in some nonresponders.

The source is an adult with an advanced solid tumor such as melanoma, head and neck, liver or kidney cancer. The specimen was CD4+ or CD8+ T cells sorted from blood, collected in a trial of the OX40 agonist ivuxolimab.

CDR3 in amino acids: CASSMEWTERNTEAFF. The DNA of the CDR3 is TGTGCCAGTAGTATGGAATGGACAGAGAGGAACACTGAAGCTTTCTTT. The rearrangement joins TRBV19 to TRBJ1-1, with D possibly TRBD1 on 6 matching bases. The CDR3 consists of 16 residues. Germline loops: CDR1 LNHDA, CDR2 SQIVND (reference sequence). V lost 3 bases and J 1 base, leaving 15 bases between the germline ends.